These T cell receptor beta chains were read from a single sample in a study of OX40 agonist ivuxolimab in advanced cancers. The assay was immunoSEQ multiplex PCR, and TCRdb's table has in-frame clones only and misses some. The repertoire holds tens of thousands of clones, with 65% to 85% as singletons. This specimen consisted of CD4+ or CD8+ T cells sorted from blood, obtained in a trial of the OX40 agonist ivuxolimab. These receptor sequences come from an adult with an advanced solid tumor such as melanoma, head and neck, liver or kidney cancer. Each CDR3 is given with its conserved first and last residue. Fields, in order: CDR3 DNA, CDR3 protein, V gene, D gene, J gene, clone size. The D gene is left open where the match is weak. Only part of the rows carry a size: once, few, many, or a class if the clone is expanded.

DNA: TGTGCCAGCAGCCCCATGGCCCAAAACACTGAAGCTTTCTTT; CDR3: CASSPMAQNTEAFF; V: TRBV5-6; D: -; J: TRBJ1-1; size: few
DNA: TGTGCCAGCAGCCGAGCATACTATGGCTACACCTTC; CDR3: CASSRAYYGYTF; V: TRBV6-1; D: -; J: TRBJ1-2; size: once
DNA: TGCGCCAGCAGTGAAGGCGATACGCAGTATTTT; CDR3: CASSEGDTQYF; V: TRBV10-2; D: -; J: TRBJ2-3; size: once
DNA: TGTGCCAGCAGTTCCGGGACCTCCCCGGGCGAGACCCAGTACTTC; CDR3: CASSSGTSPGETQYF; V: TRBV27; D: -; J: TRBJ2-5; size: -
DNA: TGTGCCACCAGCAGAGTTCGAGGGGCAAACACTGAAGCTTTCTTT; CDR3: CATSRVRGANTEAFF; V: TRBV15; D: -; J: TRBJ1-1; size: -
DNA: TGTGCCAGCAGTCCACAGGGGTATAATGAAAAACTGTTTTTT; CDR3: CASSPQGYNEKLFF; V: TRBV6-5; D: TRBD1; J: TRBJ1-4; size: -
DNA: TGTGCCATCAGCGGGGGGGGACCATTACAGAGCACAGATACGCAGTATTTT; CDR3: CAISGGGPLQSTDTQYF; V: TRBV10-3; D: TRBD2; J: TRBJ2-3; size: -
DNA: TGTGCCAGCAGTCCCGGGACTGGGGGTTACGAGCAGTACTTC; CDR3: CASSPGTGGYEQYF; V: TRBV27; D: -; J: TRBJ2-7; size: many
DNA: TGTGCCAGCAGTTTGGGCAGAAACACTGAAGCTTTCTTT; CDR3: CASSLGRNTEAFF; V: TRBV27; D: -; J: TRBJ1-1; size: -
DNA: TGTGCCAGCAGGCCTCCCTGGGGTAATGAAAAACTGTTTTTT; CDR3: CASRPPWGNEKLFF; V: TRBV7-9; D: -; J: TRBJ1-4; size: -
DNA: TGTGCCAGCAGAACAGGGGCCAACGTCCTGACTTTC; CDR3: CASRTGANVLTF; V: TRBV5-6; D: -; J: TRBJ2-6; size: -
DNA: TGTGCCTGGAGTTTGACAGCGACCTACGAGCAGTACTTC; CDR3: CAWSLTATYEQYF; V: TRBV30; D: -; J: TRBJ2-7; size: -
DNA: TGTGCCAGCAGTTTAGACGGGAGTGGTTTCTACGAGCAGTACTTC; CDR3: CASSLDGSGFYEQYF; V: TRBV27; D: -; J: TRBJ2-7; size: once
DNA: TGCGCCAGCAGCCAGCCGGGACTAGCGGGAGCCCTAGGGGGGGAGCTGTTTTTT; CDR3: CASSQPGLAGALGGELFF; V: TRBV4-1; D: TRBD2; J: TRBJ2-2; size: -
DNA: TGTGCCAGCAGTCTCCTCGACAGAAGCAATCAGCCCCAGCATTTT; CDR3: CASSLLDRSNQPQHF; V: TRBV28; D: -; J: TRBJ1-5; size: -
DNA: TGTGCCAGCAGCCCAAACGATTATTATGGCTCCGAGTACTTC; CDR3: CASSPNDYYGSEYF; V: TRBV27; D: -; J: TRBJ2-4; size: -
DNA: TGTGCCAGCAGTTACTCTGAGGGGTATGGCTACACCTTC; CDR3: CASSYSEGYGYTF; V: TRBV6-5; D: -; J: TRBJ1-2; size: -
DNA: TGTGCCACCAGCATCAAACAGGGGGCCTACGAGCAGTACTTC; CDR3: CATSIKQGAYEQYF; V: TRBV15; D: TRBD1; J: TRBJ2-7; size: few